The 25 T cell receptor beta chains reported below all come from one sample, sequenced in a study of post-analysis software for immune sequencing data. Sequencing libraries made from TCR beta cDNA carried unique molecular identifiers. TCRdb used MiXCR to reprocess the PCR reads, holding one entry per CDR3 protein. The table records 740,000 or so distinct CDR3 sequences, about 57% of them present only once. These receptors have no known antigen. Study-level results: TRBV5-6, TRBV5-1 and TRBV20-1 belonged to a set of roughly five TRBV segments that were more frequent in patients than controls.

The sequenced sample was blood. The receptors originated from a girl aged 10-17 years with multiple sclerosis.

The CDR3 sequence is CASSSAGLAGGPSYEQYF. The CDR3 nucleotides read TGCGCCAGCAGCAGCGCGGGACTAGCGGGAGGGCCCTCCTACGAGCAGTACTTC. The rearrangement links TRBV5-1 to TRBJ2-7; 16 bases are a match to TRBD2. J gave up 0 bases and V 4 bases, and 7 bases lay outside the gene matches. Per the germline V gene, CDR1 is SGHRS and CDR2 is YFSETQ. This CDR3 has 18 amino acids.

This clonotype has only a few counts. This sequence joins TRBV7-2 and TRBJ2-1, with 14 positions matching TRBD2. The CDR3 sequence is 15 residues long. The V gene end was trimmed by 1 base and the J gene end by 9 bases; junction bases not matched to a gene: 2. Germline V gives CDR1 SGHTA, CDR2 FQGNSA. CDR3 in amino acids: CASSLVGLAGGEQFF. CDR3 in DNA: TGTGCCAGCAGCTTAGTTGGACTAGCGGGGGGTGAGCAGTTCTTC.

This clonotype was observed a few times. The chain has TRBV6-2 or TRBV6-3 and TRBJ2-7; perhaps TRBD1 as D (6 bases). Trimming removed 6 bases from V and 2 bases from J, with 8 bases in between. This CDR3 has 12 residues. In germline, CDR1 is MNHEY, CDR2 SVGEGT. This chain's CDR3 is CASRGATYEQYF. The CDR3 nucleotides are TGTGCCAGCAGGGGGGCCACCTACGAGCAGTACTTC.

The CDR3 protein is CSARVPSSGSSYEQYF. The CDR3 DNA reads TGCAGTGCTAGAGTCCCCTCTAGCGGGAGCTCCTACGAGCAGTACTTC. V is TRBV20-1 and J is TRBJ2-7, with 10 bases matching TRBD2. Germline lookup yields CDR1 DFQATT and CDR2 SNEGSKA (reference sequence). The V and J ends lost 1 base and 0 bases, in that order; junction bases with no gene match: 6. There are 16 residues in the CDR3.

CDR3 sequence (DNA): TGTGCCAGCAGCACTGGGGGGCAGACCTACAATGAGCAGTTCTTC. As protein: CASSTGGQTYNEQFF. The genes are TRBV7-2 and TRBJ2-1, with D perhaps assigned TRBD1 or TRBD2 (6 bases each). Trimming left V 5 bases short and J 2 bases short, with 13 bases between. The V gene's germline CDR1 is SGHTA and CDR2 FQGNSA. This CDR3 region has 15 residues. Full variable domain (missing parts from reference TRBV7-2 and TRBJ2-1): GAGVSQSPSNKVTEKGKDVELRCDPISGHTALYWYRQSLGQGLEFLIYFQGNSAPDKSGLPSDRFSAERTGGSVSTLTIQRTQQEDSAVYLCASSTGGQTYNEQFFGPGTRLTVL.

This clonotype was observed a few times. It may be a read error: a sequence one base away is much more abundant. The genes are TRBV7-9 and TRBJ2-5, with D uncertain. Germline-derived CDR1 and CDR2 are SEHNR and FQNEAQ (reference sequence). Trimming stripped 7 bases from V and 1 base from J, with 4 bases between. CDR3 length equals 11 residues. The CDR3 sequence: CASTAQETQYF. CDR3 nucleotides: TGTGCCAGCACCGCCCAAGAGACCCAGTACTTC.

The J gene is TRBJ2-4, the V gene TRBV5-1, with D perhaps matching TRBD1 (5 bases). The J call is in doubt because the DNA end fits TRBJ2-7 better. Germline V gives CDR1 SGHRS, CDR2 YFSETQ. The CDR3 is made up of 13 amino acids. CDR3 DNA sequence: TGCGCCAGCGGGTTGGACATTTTCTACGAGCAGTACTTC. Amino acid sequence: CASGLDIFYEQYF.

The chain links TRBV5-1 to TRBJ2-2, with 10 bases aligning to TRBD1. The germline gives CDR1 SGHRS, CDR2 YFSETQ. Germline trimming cut 1 base from V and 4 bases from J; bases unmatched to any gene: 4. The CDR3 is 16 amino acids. The CDR3 is CASSLRDRGPTGELFF. In nucleotides, the CDR3 is TGCGCCAGCAGCTTGAGGGACAGGGGCCCCACCGGGGAGCTGTTTTTT.

CDR3: CASGDRDSYEQYF. For the CDR3, the DNA is TGCGCCAGCGGGGACAGGGACTCCTACGAGCAGTACTTC. J is TRBJ2-7 and V is TRBV5-1; TRBD1 matches 9 bases. This CDR3 has 13 amino acids. J lost 0 bases, V lost 7 bases, and 2 bases had no gene match. Looked up from germline, CDR1 is SGHRS and CDR2 is YFSETQ.

This chain uses TRBV12-3 or TRBV12-4 with TRBJ1-2; the match to TRBD1 covers 8 bases. J was trimmed by 6 bases and V by 4 bases; bases with no gene match: 1. The CDR3 extends over 12 amino acids. DNA for the CDR3: TGTGCCAGCAGTTCAGGGGGCGATGGCTACACCTTC. It yields the protein CASSSGGDGYTF.

The chain combines TRBV2 with TRBJ2-1; 9 nucleotides agree with TRBD2. The CDR3 is made up of 14 amino acids. Germline V gene lookup returns CDR1 SNHLY and CDR2 FYNNEI. Trimming took 7 bases from V and 3 from J; bases not matched to a gene: 4. The CDR3 region has the DNA TGTGCCAGCATGAGTAGCGGGAGCTACAATGAGCAGTTCTTC. Its protein product is CASMSSGSYNEQFF.

CDR3 sequence reads: CASSSRQGANGEQFF. CDR3 DNA: TGTGCCAGCAGTAGTCGACAGGGGGCTAATGGTGAGCAGTTCTTC. The chain joins TRBV27 to TRBJ2-1; 10 bases align to TRBD1. This CDR3 is 15 amino acids long. Germline loops: CDR1 MNHEY, CDR2 SMNVEV (reference sequence). V shed 5 bases, J shed 9 bases, and the junction held 10 bases outside the gene matches.

The J gene is TRBJ1-1, the V gene TRBV5-1; 7 bases line up with TRBD1. The CDR3 has 14 amino acids. V gave up 3 bases and J gave up 2 bases; unmatched junction bases: 4. The V gene's germline CDR1 is SGHRS and CDR2 YFSETQ. CDR3 protein: CASSSGQPNTEAFF. CDR3 nucleotides: TGCGCCAGCAGCTCGGGACAGCCTAACACTGAAGCTTTCTTT.

The chain employs TRBV20-1 and TRBJ2-7; the match to TRBD2 covers 8 bases. The CDR3 sequence is 16 residues long. V lost 1 base, J lost 1 base, and 9 bases stayed unmatched. Per the germline V gene, CDR1 is DFQATT and CDR2 is SNEGSKA (reference sequence). CDR3 protein: CSARGESGRSSYEQYV. In nucleotides, the CDR3 is TGCAGTGCTAGAGGGGAGAGCGGGAGAAGTTCCTACGAGCAGTACGTC.

This clonotype was seen only a few times. The gene calls are TRBV20-1 and TRBJ2-1; D not certain. V was cut by 1 base and J by 5 bases, with 6 bases left in between. Germline V gene sequence: CDR1 DFQATT, CDR2 SNEGSKA (reference sequence). This CDR3 region has 12 residues. DNA for the CDR3: TGCAGTGCTAGAGGCCTCCACAATGAGCAGTTCTTC. It yields the protein CSARGLHNEQFF.

V gene TRBV6-1 combines with J gene TRBJ1-2; D is ambiguous. CDR1 is MNHNS and CDR2 is SASEGT in the germline V gene. The CDR3 has 14 amino acids. Trimming took 7 bases from V and 4 from J, leaving 16 bases between them. CDR3 bases: TGTGCCAGCAAGTCCCGAGAGGGTTTCTATGGCTACACCTTC. It is translated as CASKSREGFYGYTF.

V gene TRBV2 combines with J gene TRBJ2-1; 9 bases match TRBD2. Trimming cost V 2 bases and J 5 bases; bases outside gene matches: 7. CDR3 length: 16 amino acids. Germline V gene data show CDR1 as SNHLY and CDR2 as FYNNEI. CDR3: CASSENQRGEDNEQFF. The CDR3 bases are TGTGCCAGCAGTGAAAACCAGCGGGGGGAAGACAATGAGCAGTTCTTC.

The genes are TRBV25-1 and TRBJ2-3; no reliable D call. This CDR3 is 11 amino acids long. With 5 bases removed from V and 4 bases from J, the gap between germline ends came to 4 bases. Germline lookup yields CDR1 MGHDK and CDR2 SYGVNS. The CDR3 DNA follows: TGTGCCAGCAGTAACTCAGATACGCAGTATTTT. Amino acids: CASSNSDTQYF.

This chain joins TRBV3-1 and TRBJ1-2; tentative D call: TRBD1 (5 bases). The ends were cut back, 0 bases at V and 8 bases at J, with 13 bases in the middle. This CDR3 is 14 amino acids long. The V gene's germline CDR1 is LGHDT and CDR2 YNNKEL (reference sequence). The CDR3 region is CASSQDPGTGGYTF. Here the CDR3 DNA reads TGTGCCAGCAGCCAAGATCCCGGGACCGGGGGCTACACCTTC. Using reference TRBV3-1 and TRBJ1-2 for the parts outside the CDR3, the full variable domain is DTAVSQTPKYLVTQMGNDKSIKCEQNLGHDTMYWYKQDSKKFLKIMFSYNNKELIINETVPNRFSPKSPDKAHLNLHINSLELGDSAVYFCASSQDPGTGGYTFGSGTRLTVV.

This chain connects TRBV29-1 to TRBJ2-1; 11 bases are a match to TRBD2. Germline V lookup: CDR1 SQVTM, CDR2 ANQGSEA. The trim removed 3 bases at V and 7 bases at J, leaving 2 bases unmatched. CDR3 size: 13 residues. CDR3 region: CSVDTSGRNEQFF. CDR3 DNA sequence: TGCAGCGTTGATACTAGCGGGAGAAATGAGCAGTTCTTC.

The rearrangement uses TRBV6-6 and TRBJ1-2, with D possibly being TRBD1 (5 bases). Trimming removed 11 bases at V and 1 base at J, with 14 bases between. The CDR3 sequence is 13 residues long. Germline lookup yields CDR1 MNHNY and CDR2 SVGAGI (reference sequence). Written as DNA, the CDR3 is TGTGCCGGCTGGGACGGAATTAACTATGGCTACACCTTC. Translating gives CAGWDGINYGYTF.

This sequence joins TRBV20-1 and TRBJ2-1, with D perhaps TRBD2 (5 bases). Looked up from germline, CDR1 is DFQATT and CDR2 is SNEGSKA (reference sequence). There are 14 residues in the CDR3. The V and J ends lost 5 bases and 8 bases respectively, with 19 bases between them. The CDR3 DNA sequence: TGCAGTGCTTCTGCGGCCTTCTCGCGGGATGAGCAGTTCTTC. The encoded protein is CSASAAFSRDEQFF.

This clonotype was detected only a few times. The genes are TRBV20-1 and TRBJ2-5; D might be TRBD1 (5 bases). The V and J ends lost 6 bases and 4 bases respectively, with 12 bases between them. The CDR3 has 12 residues. Germline lookup yields CDR1 DFQATT and CDR2 SNEGSKA (reference sequence). The CDR3 here is CSANLGAETQYF. CDR3 nucleotides: TGCAGTGCCAATTTAGGGGCAGAGACCCAGTACTTC.

The V gene is TRBV20-1, the J gene TRBJ2-4; tentatively, D is TRBD2 (5 bases). The V and J ends lost 0 bases and 0 bases respectively, with 15 bases between them. Germline lookup yields CDR1 DFQATT and CDR2 SNEGSKA (reference sequence). The CDR3 totals 17 residues. CDR3 loop: CSARDQRVRGAKNIQYF. The CDR3, as DNA: TGCAGTGCTAGAGATCAAAGGGTCCGGGGAGCCAAAAACATTCAGTACTTC.

At least ten counts were recorded for this clonotype. This sequence joins TRBV6-1 and TRBJ2-6; D gene uncertain. Trimming left V 4 bases short and J 0 bases short, with 7 bases between. Germline CDR1 reads MNHNS; CDR2 reads SASEGT. The CDR3 is 15 residues long. The CDR3 nucleotides are TGTGCCAGCAGTGGAGGAAGCTCTGGGGCCAACGTCCTGACTTTC. This encodes CASSGGSSGANVLTF.